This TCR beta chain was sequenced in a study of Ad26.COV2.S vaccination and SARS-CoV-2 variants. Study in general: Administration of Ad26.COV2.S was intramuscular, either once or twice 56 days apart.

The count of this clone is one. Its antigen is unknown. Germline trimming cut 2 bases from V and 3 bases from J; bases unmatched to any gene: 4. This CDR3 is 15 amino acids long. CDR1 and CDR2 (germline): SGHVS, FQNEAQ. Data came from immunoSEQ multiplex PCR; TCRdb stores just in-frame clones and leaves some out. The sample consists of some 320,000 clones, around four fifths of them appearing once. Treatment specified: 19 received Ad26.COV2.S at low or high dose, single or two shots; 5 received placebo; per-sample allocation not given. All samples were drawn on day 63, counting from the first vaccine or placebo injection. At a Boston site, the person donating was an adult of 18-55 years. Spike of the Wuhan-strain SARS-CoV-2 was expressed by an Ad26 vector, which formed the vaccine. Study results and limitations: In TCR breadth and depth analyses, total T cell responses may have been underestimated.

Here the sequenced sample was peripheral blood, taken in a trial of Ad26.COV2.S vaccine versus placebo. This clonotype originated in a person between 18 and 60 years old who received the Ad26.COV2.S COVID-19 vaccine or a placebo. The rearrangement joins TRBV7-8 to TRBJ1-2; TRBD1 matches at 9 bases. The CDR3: CASSLTGGADYGYTF. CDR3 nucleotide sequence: TGTGCCAGCAGCTTAACAGGGGGCGCAGACTATGGCTACACCTTC.